This passage covers 14 T cell receptor beta chains from one sample sequenced in a study of Ad26.COV2.S vaccination and SARS-CoV-2 variants. Method: immunoSEQ multiplex PCR; TCRdb's copy keeps in-frame clones and lacks some. The sample shows 450,000 to 550,000 clones, roughly nine tenths of them seen only once. Treatment denoted: around 19 received Ad26.COV2.S at low or high dose, single or two shots; about 5 received placebo; per-sample allocation not given. Day 63 following the first vaccine or placebo injection was when the samples were taken. The material was peripheral blood, obtained in a trial of Ad26.COV2.S vaccine versus placebo. Every receptor here comes from a person between 18 and 65 years old who received the Ad26.COV2.S COVID-19 vaccine or a placebo.

The chain recombines TRBV5-1 with TRBJ2-1; TRBD2 aligns across 11 bases. J gave up 8 bases and V 2 bases, and 6 bases lay outside the gene matches. Germline V gene data show CDR1 as SGHRS and CDR2 as YFSETQ. The CDR3 is 15 amino acids. CDR3: CASSLPLAGEDEQFF. As DNA, the CDR3 is TGCGCCAGCAGCTTACCACTAGCGGGAGAGGATGAGCAGTTCTTC.

The CDR3 DNA is TGCGCCAGCCAGGGGAGCGGCTGGGGCACAGATACGCAGTATTTT. It specifies CASQGSGWGTDTQYF. The rearrangement uses TRBV10-1 and TRBJ2-3, with D maybe TRBD1 (6 bases). This CDR3 has 15 residues. The germline V and J ends were trimmed by 8 bases and 1 base, with 16 bases remaining between them. The germline CDR1 and CDR2 sequences are WNHNN and SYGVQD (reference sequence).

The V and J genes are TRBV19 and TRBJ2-2, with D uncertain. CDR3 length: 18 residues. CDR1 and CDR2 (germline): LNHDA, SQIVND (reference sequence). V was cut by 3 bases and J by 5 bases, with 22 bases left in between. CDR3 in DNA: TGTGCCAGTAGTATCAGTTTTGTCAGGCCGTCGTTTACCGGGGAGCTGTTTTTT. It translates to CASSISFVRPSFTGELFF.

The CDR3 sequence: CASSPTSWATGELFF. The CDR3 DNA follows: TGTGCCAGCAGCCCGACTAGCTGGGCCACCGGGGAGCTGTTTTTT. V is TRBV4-2 and J is TRBJ2-2, with 7 positions matching TRBD2. Germline V gives CDR1 LGHNA, CDR2 YNFKEQ. The V and J ends lost 4 bases and 4 bases, in that order; junction bases with no gene match: 6. The CDR3 extends over 15 amino acids.

The table lists this clone with a count of one. This rearrangement joins TRBV30 to TRBJ1-5; maybe TRBD1 (6 bases). CDR3 size: 13 residues. V was clipped by 4 bases and J by 6 bases, with 13 bases between them. The germline V gene encodes CDR1 GTSNPN and CDR2 SVGIG (reference sequence). The CDR3 coding sequence is TGTGCCTGGAAACATAAGGGGGGTCAGCCCCAGCATTTT. It encodes CAWKHKGGQPQHF. Filled out from reference TRBV30 and TRBJ1-5, the complete variable domain reads SQTIHQWPATLVQPVGSPLSLECTVEGTSNPNLYWYRQAAGRGLQLLFYSVGIGQISSEVPQNLSASRPQDRQFILSSKKLLLSDSGFYLCAWKHKGGQPQHFGDGTRLSIL.

This clone turned up a few times. The chain is built from TRBV6-5 and TRBJ1-3; no reliable D call. The V end was cut by 5 bases, the J end by 1 base, with 9 bases between. The CDR3 totals 14 residues. The V gene's germline CDR1 is MNHEY and CDR2 SVGAGI. The CDR3 sequence: CASSRDFSGNTIYF. The CDR3 DNA reads TGTGCCAGCAGTAGGGATTTTTCTGGAAACACCATATATTTT.

This rearrangement joins TRBV7-9 to TRBJ2-7, with 9 bases matching TRBD1. After removal of 1 base from V and 3 bases from J, the junction contained 7 bases not matched to a gene. The CDR3 has 16 amino acids. Germline V gene lookup returns CDR1 SEHNR and CDR2 FQNEAQ (reference sequence). The CDR3 sequence is CASSLVWDRADYEQYF. DNA of the CDR3: TGTGCCAGCAGCTTAGTATGGGACAGGGCCGACTACGAGCAGTACTTC.

The CDR3 protein is CASSLSVTTGELFF. The CDR3 nucleotides read TGTGCCAGCAGCTTAAGCGTGACCACCGGGGAGCTGTTTTTT. The chain combines TRBV11-1 with TRBJ2-2, with D hard to call. The length of the CDR3 is 14 residues. V lost 2 bases and J 4 bases, leaving 8 bases between the germline ends. Germline CDR1 SGHAT, CDR2 FQDESV (reference sequence). The whole variable domain, filled in from reference TRBV11-1 and TRBJ2-2, reads EAEVAQSPRYKITEKSQAVAFWCDPISGHATLYWYRQILGQGPELLVQFQDESVVDDSQLPKDRFSAERLKGVDSTLKIQPAELGDSAMYLCASSLSVTTGELFFGEGSRLTVL.

This clone was detected only once. The V gene is TRBV11-2, the J gene TRBJ2-1, with 8 bases lining up with TRBD2. V dropped 2 bases and J dropped 5; count of bases not matched to a gene: 5. Looked up from germline, CDR1 is SGHAT and CDR2 is FQNNGV. CDR3 length equals 15 residues. The CDR3 DNA is TGTGCCAGCAGCTTATCAGCGGGAGCAAACAATGAGCAGTTCTTC. It is translated as CASSLSAGANNEQFF.

The rearrangement links TRBV7-9 to TRBJ2-1; D possibly corresponds to TRBD1 (6 bases). The CDR3 has 16 amino acids. Germline CDR1 SEHNR, CDR2 FQNEAQ (reference sequence). V was shortened by 0 bases and J by 3 bases, with 12 bases between the two germline ends. This CDR3 is CASSLAPTGRYNEQFF. Written as DNA, the CDR3 is TGTGCCAGCAGCTTAGCGCCAACAGGGCGCTACAATGAGCAGTTCTTC.

As regards this clone: At one end the junction does not follow the germline gene, possibly because of a read error. The chain combines TRBV18 with TRBJ2-5, with 7 bases identical to TRBD1. This CDR3 region has 14 residues. Per germline, CDR1 KGHSH and CDR2 LQKENI. The CDR3 nucleotides read TGTGCCAGCTCACCACCGGTGGGTATCGGACAGGACAACTTC. Amino acid sequence: CASSPPVGIGQDNF.

The rearrangement links TRBV21-1 to TRBJ2-6; TRBD2, the table's D call, lacks a check against the DNA. TRBV21-1 is a recognized pseudogene. The CDR3 runs 12 residues. CDR3 in DNA: TGTGCCAGCCCTTCTGGGGCCAACGTCCTGACTTTC. Translation gives CASPSGANVLTF.

This chain connects TRBV28 to TRBJ2-7; 7 bases align to TRBD1. Germline V gene lookup returns CDR1 MDHEN and CDR2 SYDVKM. The trim removed 2 bases at V and 6 bases at J, leaving 7 bases unmatched. CDR3 length: 14 residues. CDR3 nucleotides: TGTGCCAGCAGTTTAGACTGGGCAGGGGGCGAGCAGTACTTC. Translated: CASSLDWAGGEQYF.

V is TRBV9 and J is TRBJ2-3, with TRBD2 matching over 11 bases. Germline CDR1 SGDLS, CDR2 YYNGEE. CDR3 length equals 18 residues. V was pared by 0 bases and J by 4 bases, with 10 bases of the junction left unmatched. DNA of the CDR3: TGTGCCAGCAGCGTAGGGAGGGTAGCGGGAGGGCCATCAGATACGCAGTATTTT. It codes for CASSVGRVAGGPSDTQYF.